These 4 T cell receptor beta chains originate from one sample sequenced in a study of cytomegalovirus exposure and HLA in healthy donors. A multiplex PCR was run with 60 Vbeta primers and 13 Jbeta primers. Profiled with immunoSEQ multiplex PCR; TCRdb holds only in-frame clones, not every one. The table lists some 140,000 clones, 70% to 75% of them singletons, with 1.3% in the top ten. The sample comprised PBMCs. The receptors originated from a woman between 40 and 55 years old in good health and CMV-seronegative.

The chain recombines TRBV15 with TRBJ1-1; D gene ambiguous. V lost 5 bases and J 3 bases, leaving 13 bases between the germline ends. The germline V gene has CDR1 LNHNV and CDR2 YYDKDF (reference sequence). CDR3 length: 14 amino acids. For the CDR3, the DNA is TGTGCCACCAGCCCCGGTCTGGACTACACTGAAGCTTTCTTT. Translation: CATSPGLDYTEAFF.

The sample holds one count of this clone. The rearrangement uses TRBV27 and TRBJ2-7; 7 bases fit TRBD1. V was pared by 2 bases and J by 4 bases, with 11 bases of the junction left unmatched. The CDR3 has 16 residues. Germline V gives CDR1 MNHEY, CDR2 SMNVEV (reference sequence). The CDR3 loop reads CASSLALGTVVYEQYF. The CDR3, as DNA: TGTGCCAGCAGTTTAGCCTTAGGGACAGTGGTTTACGAGCAGTACTTC.

The V call is TRBV5-1, the J call TRBJ1-1; perhaps TRBD1 as D (5 bases). The CDR3 extends over 14 amino acids. Germline V gene lookup returns CDR1 SGHRS and CDR2 YFSETQ. V was trimmed by 1 base and J by 4 bases, leaving 11 bases between them. The CDR3 DNA is TGCGCCAGCAGCTTGTTTTTGGGGGGCACTGAAGCTTTCTTT. The encoded protein is CASSLFLGGTEAFF.

V gene TRBV7-9 combines with J gene TRBJ2-1, with D possibly being TRBD2 (6 bases). V lost 4 bases, J lost 5 bases, and 18 bases lay in between. Germline V lookup: CDR1 SEHNR, CDR2 FQNEAQ (reference sequence). This CDR3 spans 16 amino acids. Here the CDR3 reads CASSSLEGQDHNEQFF. CDR3 DNA: TGTGCCAGCAGCTCTTTGGAGGGCCAGGATCACAATGAGCAGTTCTTC.